This T cell receptor beta chain appears in the sequencing data of a study of blood T cell repertoires in COVID-19. Study details: The United States, Italy and Spain were the sources of the acute and convalescent COVID-19 samples. In each case, the material was cDNA or gDNA derived from T cells, B-cell-depleted T cells, or PBMCs.

The J segment lost 12 bases and the V segment lost 0 bases, leaving 1 base of the junction unmatched. Per the germline V gene, CDR1 is SGDLS and CDR2 is YYNGEE. CDR3 length: 11 amino acids. Under the authors' procedure: For nucleated cells, counts were estimated from reference gene primer amplification. Produced via immunoSEQ multiplex PCR; TCRdb's table is partial and in-frame only. That table supplies the V and J calls and clone size; D and trimming were determined from the DNA. The sample lists roughly 250,000 clones; 80% to 90% were seen once. This chain connects TRBV9 to TRBJ1-1; 8 bases are a match to TRBD1. The sample taken for sequencing was peripheral blood. The receptor was isolated from a woman between 40 and 55 years old with acute or convalescent COVID-19. This chain's CDR3 is CASSVGQGPFF. The CDR3 DNA reads as TGTGCCAGCAGCGTAGGACAGGGGCCTTTCTTT. The full variable domain, rest sourced from reference TRBV9 and TRBJ1-1, is DSGVTQTPKHLITATGQRVTLRCSPRSGDLSVYWYQQSLDQGLQFLIQYYNGEERAKGNILERFSAQQFPDLHSELNLSSLELGDSALYFCASSVGQGPFFGQGTRLTVV.